This is a list of T cell receptor beta chains from one sample in a study of blood T cell repertoires in COVID-19. Using immunoSEQ multiplex PCR, the repertoire was profiled, and TCRdb retains in-frame clones only, with some absent. The sample consists of around 33,000 clones, roughly 73% of them appearing once. Sequenced material: peripheral blood. Receptors originate from a man older than 75 with active or convalescent COVID-19. The CDR3 runs from the conserved cysteine through the conserved F or W. The order of the fields is V gene, clone size, J gene, D gene, CDR3 length, CDR3 protein, CDR3 DNA. A D gene is named only where the DNA matches it firmly. Expanded clones get a size class; other rows say once, few or many, or leave the size out.

TRBV27,.,TRBJ1-3,TRBD1,17,CASSTSRPGQGANTIYF,TGTGCCAGCAGTACCTCCCGACCGGGACAGGGGGCAAACACCATATATTTT
TRBV7-2,once,TRBJ1-1,.,12,CASSLMALGAFF,TGTGCCAGCAGCTTAATGGCCCTTGGAGCTTTCTTT
TRBV29-1,.,TRBJ1-1,.,10,CSVAQTEAFF,TGCAGCGTTGCACAGACTGAAGCTTTCTTT
TRBV7-9,.,TRBJ2-1,TRBD2,17,CASSLDSWGLATNEQFF,TGTGCCAGCAGCTTAGATTCCTGGGGACTAGCCACGAATGAGCAGTTCTTC
TRBV2,.,TRBJ1-1,.,14,CASSEHATTIEAFF,TGTGCCAGCAGTGAGCATGCCACGACAATAGAAGCTTTCTTT
TRBV20-1,.,TRBJ2-2,.,13,CSASKLVGGELFF,TGCAGTGCTAGTAAACTAGTTGGCGGGGAGCTGTTTTTT
TRBV9,few,TRBJ2-5,.,18,CASSVGRRLAGEGETQYF,TGTGCCAGCAGCGTAGGTCGACGACTAGCAGGGGAGGGGGAGACCCAGTACTTC
TRBV4-3,.,TRBJ2-3,.,16,CASSQTRLAETDTQYF,TGCGCCAGCAGCCAAACGAGATTAGCGGAGACAGATACGCAGTATTTT
TRBV30,.,TRBJ1-6,.,15,CAWSGSAGYGSPLHF,TGTGCCTGGAGTGGCTCGGCAGGGTACGGATCACCCCTCCACTTT
TRBV7-9,once,TRBJ2-2,TRBD1,16,CASSFGGQGIPGELFF,TGTGCCAGCAGCTTCGGAGGACAGGGAATCCCCGGGGAGCTGTTTTTT
TRBV7-2,.,TRBJ1-2,TRBD1,12,CASSLGQGGYTF,TGTGCCAGCAGCTTAGGACAGGGCGGCTACACCTTC
TRBV3-1/TRBV3-2,.,TRBJ2-2,.,16,CASSQRGGRPAGELFF,TGTGCCAGCAGCCAAAGGGGGGGTAGACCCGCCGGGGAGCTGTTTTTT
TRBV28,.,TRBJ2-7,TRBD1,13,CASNTDRDYEQYF,TGTGCCAGCAATACGGACAGGGACTACGAGCAGTACTTC
TRBV7-6,once,TRBJ2-2,.,17,CASSLGAGAGPSGELFF,TGTGCCAGCAGCTTAGGGGCAGGGGCAGGTCCATCCGGGGAGCTGTTTTTT
TRBV29-1,few,TRBJ2-3,TRBD2,16,CSVGPGLAGDGDTQYF,TGCAGCGTGGGCCCAGGACTAGCGGGAGACGGGGATACGCAGTATTTT
TRBV20-1,.,TRBJ2-7,TRBD2,17,CSASPGLAGSVTAEQYF,TGCAGTGCTAGTCCTGGACTAGCGGGGTCGGTGACGGCCGAGCAGTACTTC
TRBV7-9,.,TRBJ2-7,TRBD1,17,CASSPWTGGLDSYEQYF,TGTGCCAGCAGCCCGTGGACAGGGGGCTTGGATTCCTACGAGCAGTACTTC
TRBV27,.,TRBJ2-1,TRBD2,15,CASSPRRAGANEQFF,TGTGCCAGCAGCCCGCGGAGAGCGGGAGCTAATGAGCAGTTCTTC
TRBV29-1,.,TRBJ2-7,.,12,CSTWDTSYEQYF,TGCAGCACGTGGGACACTTCCTACGAGCAGTACTTC
TRBV30,few,TRBJ2-2,TRBD2,17,CAWAKSGTSESTGELFF,TGTGCCTGGGCGAAATCCGGGACTAGCGAGAGCACCGGGGAGCTGTTTTTT
TRBV18,.,TRBJ2-2,.,16,CASSPTTGSATGELFF,TGTGCCAGCTCACCAACCACAGGGAGTGCCACCGGGGAGCTGTTTTTT
TRBV5-5,.,TRBJ1-4,.,14,CASSLVENLEKLFF,TGTGCCAGCAGCTTGGTGGAGAACCTAGAAAAACTGTTTTTT
TRBV5-5,.,TRBJ1-4,TRBD1,15,CASSSWDRGSEKLFF,TGTGCCAGCAGCTCATGGGACAGGGGGTCTGAAAAACTGTTTTTT
TRBV7-2,once,TRBJ2-7,TRBD1,14,CASSYGQGSYEQYF,TGTGCCAGCAGCTACGGACAGGGTTCCTACGAGCAGTACTTC
TRBV6-5,.,TRBJ2-3,.,13,CASSSPGTDTQYF,TGTGCCAGCAGTTCCCCAGGAACAGATACGCAGTATTTT
TRBV27,many,TRBJ1-1,TRBD1,15,CASSLSWTGDTEAFF,TGTGCCAGCAGCCTCTCCTGGACAGGGGACACTGAAGCTTTCTTT
TRBV4-3,.,TRBJ1-2,.,18,CASSQGLGNSRGVYGYTF,TGCGCCAGCAGCCAAGGGTTAGGGAATTCGCGGGGAGTCTATGGCTACACCTTC
TRBV5-4,few,TRBJ1-4,TRBD1,15,CASSPRTGDGEKLFF,TGTGCCAGCAGCCCCAGGACAGGGGACGGTGAAAAACTGTTTTTT
TRBV5-1,.,TRBJ1-4,.,15,CASSLDSTTNEKLFF,TGCGCCAGCAGCCTCGACAGTACAACTAATGAAAAACTGTTTTTT
TRBV6-2/TRBV6-3,few,TRBJ2-5,.,12,CASSYVGETQYF,TGTGCCAGCAGTTACGTCGGGGAGACCCAGTACTTC
TRBV28,once,TRBJ1-4,.,15,CASSSLQKTNEKLFF,TGTGCCAGCAGTTCCCTACAGAAAACTAATGAAAAACTGTTTTTT
TRBV6-9,.,TRBJ2-3,TRBD2,19,CASSYRVVASGSLTDTQYF,TGTGCCAGCAGTTATCGTGTCGTGGCTAGCGGGAGTCTTACAGATACGCAGTATTTT
TRBV5-1,.,TRBJ2-7,TRBD1,13,CASRLQGAREQYF,TGCGCCAGCAGGTTACAGGGGGCGCGTGAGCAGTACTTC
TRBV5-1,.,TRBJ1-2,.,12,CASSLDSEGYTF,TGCGCCAGCAGCTTGGATTCTGAGGGCTACACCTTC
TRBV13,.,TRBJ1-2,.,14,CASSLPTGTYGYTF,TGTGCCAGCAGCTTACCAACAGGGACCTATGGCTACACCTTC